The 17 T cell receptor beta chains presented below share a single source sample, sequenced in a study of blood T cell repertoires in COVID-19. Clones were sequenced by immunoSEQ multiplex PCR, and TCRdb holds only the in-frame ones, with some missing. The sample consists of hundreds of thousands of clones, around 89% of them appearing once. The specimen sequenced was peripheral blood. The receptors shown here come from a woman aged 18-30 years with acute or convalescent COVID-19.

The V and J genes are TRBV6-4 and TRBJ1-1; TRBD1 matches 8 bases. The germline gives CDR1 MRHNA, CDR2 SNTAGT. The CDR3 is 13 residues long. J was trimmed by 0 bases and V by 10 bases; bases with no gene match: 4. This chain's CDR3 is CANLTGVNTEAFF. CDR3 nucleotide sequence: TGTGCCAACCTGACAGGGGTGAACACTGAAGCTTTCTTT.

This clone has a single count. The chain combines TRBV13 with TRBJ2-7; 11 bases align to TRBD2. This CDR3 spans 17 amino acids. The V gene's germline CDR1 is PRHDT and CDR2 FYEKMQ (reference sequence). The junction had 11 bases not matched to a gene; V was cut back by 4 bases and J by 3 bases. CDR3 sequence: CASSSEPTGTSGYEQYF. CDR3 sequence (DNA): TGTGCCAGCAGCTCGGAGCCCACCGGGACTAGCGGCTACGAGCAGTACTTC.

The rearrangement links TRBV4-1 to TRBJ1-4, with D possibly TRBD1 on 6 matching bases. This CDR3 has 17 residues. V lost 1 base and J 4 bases, leaving 16 bases between the germline ends. Germline-derived CDR1 and CDR2 are MGHRA and YSYEKL. CDR3 nucleotide sequence: TGCGCCAGCAGCCAAGGGCAGAAACAGGGAAATAATGAAAAACTGTTTTTT. Protein product: CASSQGQKQGNNEKLFF.

Of note for this clone: Other DNA sequences in this sample translate to the same CDR3. The CDR3 bases are TGTGCCAGCAGCGTAGGACAGGGAAGCAATCAGCCCCAGCATTTT. Protein product: CASSVGQGSNQPQHF. This sequence joins TRBV9 and TRBJ1-5, with 7 bases lining up with TRBD1. Unmatched junction bases numbered 1, after V lost 0 bases and J lost 1 base. Germline values: CDR1 SGDLS, CDR2 YYNGEE. The CDR3 runs 15 residues.

This chain links TRBV19 with TRBJ1-5; 10 bases align to TRBD1. V shed 5 bases, J shed 5 bases, and the junction held 12 bases outside the gene matches. This CDR3 is built from 17 residues. Per germline, CDR1 LNHDA and CDR2 SQIVND (reference sequence). The CDR3 DNA is TGTGCCAGTAGTGAGGACAGGGGGGGGTCGGTCCATCAGCCCCAGCATTTT. It yields the protein CASSEDRGGSVHQPQHF.

The V gene is TRBV7-3, the J gene TRBJ1-1, with 8 positions matching TRBD1. Germline lookup yields CDR1 SGHTA and CDR2 FQGTGA. This CDR3 has 15 residues. V trimming: 5 bases; J trimming: 3 bases; junction bases outside the gene matches: 8. CDR3 region: CASSTGQGRDTEAFF. The CDR3 DNA sequence: TGTGCCAGCAGCACCGGACAGGGACGGGACACTGAAGCTTTCTTT.

The chain combines TRBV2 with TRBJ1-6; D gene unclear. Germline CDR1 SNHLY, CDR2 FYNNEI. The CDR3 runs to 16 residues. V gave up 0 bases and J gave up 4 bases, with 10 bases separating them. DNA for the CDR3: TGTGCCAGCAGTGAAGCGCGGGCCTCTTATAATTCACCCCTCCACTTT. It yields the protein CASSEARASYNSPLHF.

This sequence joins TRBV15 and TRBJ1-1; TRBD1 agrees at 8 bases. Germline V gene data show CDR1 as LNHNV and CDR2 as YYDKDF (reference sequence). V trimming: 3 bases; J trimming: 6 bases; junction bases outside the gene matches: 12. The CDR3 is 16 residues long. The CDR3 bases are TGTGCCACCAGCAGGGAGACAGGGGCTCCTTCGGCTGAAGCTTTCTTT. It specifies CATSRETGAPSAEAFF.

This chain connects TRBV5-1 to TRBJ1-1; TRBD1 is a possible D gene (6 bases). Trimming removed 7 bases at V and 1 base at J, with 20 bases between. This CDR3 spans 16 amino acids. Per germline, CDR1 SGHRS and CDR2 YFSETQ. The CDR3 sequence: CASGPIDRGQNTEAFF. CDR3 coding DNA: TGCGCCAGCGGCCCCATAGATAGGGGACAGAACACTGAAGCTTTCTTT.

The chain couples TRBV4-3 to TRBJ2-5; maybe TRBD2 (6 bases). Germline CDR1 and CDR2: LGHNA and YSLEER. CDR3 length equals 16 residues. Trimming removed 1 base at V and 1 base at J, with 13 bases between. CDR3 DNA sequence: TGCGCCAGCAGCCAAGGGGACTGGGGAGTCCAAGAGACCCAGTACTTC. This gives the protein CASSQGDWGVQETQYF.

The J gene is TRBJ2-1, the V gene TRBV4-1; 15 nucleotides line up with TRBD2. The CDR3 covers 13 residues. V was clipped by 3 bases and J by 12 bases; unmatched bases: 0. Per the germline V gene, CDR1 is MGHRA and CDR2 is YSYEKL. CDR3 nucleotides: TGCGCCAGCAGCCAGGGACTAGCGGGGGGGCAGTTCTTC. Encoded protein: CASSQGLAGGQFF.

The CDR3 sequence is CASSPQGWDYGYTF. CDR3 coding DNA: TGTGCCAGCAGCCCCCAGGGGTGGGACTATGGCTACACCTTC. This rearrangement joins TRBV7-8 to TRBJ1-2; D might be TRBD1 (6 bases). Germline V CDR1 and CDR2: SGHVS, FQNEAQ. The CDR3 is 14 residues long. Trimming pared 5 bases from V and 3 bases from J, leaving 13 bases between.

The gene calls are TRBV27 and TRBJ1-6, with TRBD1 matching over 8 bases. The germline gives CDR1 MNHEY, CDR2 SMNVEV (reference sequence). This CDR3 contains 14 residues. V lost 6 bases, J lost 11 bases, and 9 bases stayed unmatched. DNA for the CDR3: TGTGCCAGCAGACCCGGACAGGGTAAAACACCCCTCCACTTT. It is translated as CASRPGQGKTPLHF.

This clone has a single count. V and J are TRBV6-1 and TRBJ2-2; D ambiguous. The CDR3 is 17 amino acids. Deletions cut 0 bases from V and 3 bases from J, with 14 bases between. Germline V lookup: CDR1 MNHNS, CDR2 SASEGT. The CDR3: CASSEARIARYTGELFF. CDR3 bases: TGTGCCAGCAGTGAAGCGCGAATTGCACGGTACACCGGGGAGCTGTTTTTT.

The V call is TRBV5-6, the J call TRBJ1-3, with unresolved D. Germline-derived CDR1 and CDR2 are SGHDT and YYEEEE. The CDR3 loop spans 14 amino acids. The ends were cut back, 0 bases at V and 2 bases at J, with 6 bases in the middle. CDR3 sequence: CASSLAPAGNTIYF. For the CDR3, the DNA is TGTGCCAGCAGCTTGGCGCCAGCTGGAAACACCATATATTTT.

This chain connects TRBV5-1 to TRBJ2-3, with 11 bases fitting TRBD2. Germline CDR1 and CDR2: SGHRS and YFSETQ. Unmatched junction bases numbered 6, after V lost 0 bases and J lost 0 bases. The CDR3 loop spans 18 amino acids. CDR3 nucleotides: TGCGCCAGCAGCTTGGTACTAGCGGGGGTCCCAAGCACAGATACGCAGTATTTT. Its translation: CASSLVLAGVPSTDTQYF.

The J gene is TRBJ1-1, the V gene TRBV10-3; 9 bases line up with TRBD1. The junction had 12 bases not matched to a gene; V was cut back by 10 bases and J by 3 bases. Germline values: CDR1 ENHRY, CDR2 SYGVKD. CDR3 length equals 15 residues. The CDR3 nucleotides read TGTGCCACGCGGAACCCTCGGACAGGGGACACTGAAGCTTTCTTT. Protein product: CATRNPRTGDTEAFF.